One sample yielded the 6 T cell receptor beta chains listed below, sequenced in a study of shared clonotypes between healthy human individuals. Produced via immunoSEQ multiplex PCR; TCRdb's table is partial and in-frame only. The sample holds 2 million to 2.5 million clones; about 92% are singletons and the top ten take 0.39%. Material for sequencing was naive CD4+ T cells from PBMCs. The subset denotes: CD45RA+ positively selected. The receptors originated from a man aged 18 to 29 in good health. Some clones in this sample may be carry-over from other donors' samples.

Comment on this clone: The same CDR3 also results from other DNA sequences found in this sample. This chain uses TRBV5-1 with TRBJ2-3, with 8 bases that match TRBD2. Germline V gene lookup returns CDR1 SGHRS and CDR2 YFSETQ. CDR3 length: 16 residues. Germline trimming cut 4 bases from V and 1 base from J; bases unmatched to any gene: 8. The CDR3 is CASSPGTSGRTDTQYF. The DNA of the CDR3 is TGCGCCAGCAGCCCCGGCACTAGCGGACGCACAGATACGCAGTATTTT.

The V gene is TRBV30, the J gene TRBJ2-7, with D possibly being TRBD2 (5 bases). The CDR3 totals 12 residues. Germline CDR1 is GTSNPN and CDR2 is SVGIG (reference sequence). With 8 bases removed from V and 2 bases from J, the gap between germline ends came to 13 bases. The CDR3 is CARGGGTYEQYF. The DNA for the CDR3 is TGTGCCCGGGGTGGCGGAACCTACGAGCAGTACTTC.

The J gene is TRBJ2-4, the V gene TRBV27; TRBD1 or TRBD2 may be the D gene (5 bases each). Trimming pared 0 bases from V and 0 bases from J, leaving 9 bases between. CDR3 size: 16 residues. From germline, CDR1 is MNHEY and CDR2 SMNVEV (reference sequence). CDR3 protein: CASSLSQGTAKNIQYF. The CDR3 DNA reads TGTGCCAGCAGTTTATCTCAAGGGACAGCCAAAAACATTCAGTACTTC.

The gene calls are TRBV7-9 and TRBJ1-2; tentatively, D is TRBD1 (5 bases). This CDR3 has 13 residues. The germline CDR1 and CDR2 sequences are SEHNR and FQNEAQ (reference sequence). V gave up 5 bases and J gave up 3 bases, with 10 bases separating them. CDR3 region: CASSLDRYYGYTF. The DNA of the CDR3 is TGTGCCAGCAGCCTAGACAGATACTATGGCTACACCTTC. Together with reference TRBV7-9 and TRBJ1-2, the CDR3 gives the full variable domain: DTGVSQNPRHKITKRGQNVTFRCDPISEHNRLYWYRQTLGQGPEFLTYFQNEAQLEKSRLLSDRFSAERPKGSFSTLEIQRTEQGDSAMYLCASSLDRYYGYTFGSGTRLTVV.

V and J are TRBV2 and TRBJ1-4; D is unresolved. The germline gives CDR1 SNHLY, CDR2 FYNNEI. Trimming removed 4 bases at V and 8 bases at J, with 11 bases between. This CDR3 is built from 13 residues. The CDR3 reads CASSGMPGEKLFF. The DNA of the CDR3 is TGTGCCAGCAGTGGCATGCCAGGCGAAAAACTGTTTTTT.

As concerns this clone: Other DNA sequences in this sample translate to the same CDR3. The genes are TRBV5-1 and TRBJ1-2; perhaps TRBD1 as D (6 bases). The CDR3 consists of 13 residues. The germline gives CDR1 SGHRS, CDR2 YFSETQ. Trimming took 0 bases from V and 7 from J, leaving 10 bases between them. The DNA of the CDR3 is TGCGCCAGCAGCTTGGGGGGGCTTGGTGGCTACACCTTC. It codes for CASSLGGLGGYTF.